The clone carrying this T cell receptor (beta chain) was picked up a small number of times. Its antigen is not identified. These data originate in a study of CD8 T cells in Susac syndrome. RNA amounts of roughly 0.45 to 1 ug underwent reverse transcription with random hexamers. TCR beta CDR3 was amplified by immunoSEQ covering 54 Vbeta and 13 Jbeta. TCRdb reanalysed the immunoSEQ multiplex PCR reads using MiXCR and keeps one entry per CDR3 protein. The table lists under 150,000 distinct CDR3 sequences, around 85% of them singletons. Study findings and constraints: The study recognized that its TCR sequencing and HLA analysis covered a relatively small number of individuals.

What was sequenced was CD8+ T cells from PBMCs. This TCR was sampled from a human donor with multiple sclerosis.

CDR3 bases: TGTGCCAGCAGTTACACGGGTGTAGGGACTGAAGCTTTCTTT. It codes for CASSYTGVGTEAFF. The chain combines TRBV6-2 or TRBV6-3 with TRBJ1-1; D not resolved. The germline V gene has CDR1 MNHEY and CDR2 SVGEGT. V dropped 2 bases and J dropped 5 bases, with 12 bases sitting between them. The CDR3 totals 14 residues.